The 10 T cell receptor beta chains in this list originate from one sample, sequenced in a study of cytomegalovirus exposure and HLA in healthy donors. PCR was performed using 60 Vbeta and 13 Jbeta primers. Assay used: immunoSEQ multiplex PCR; TCRdb lists only in-frame clones, some missing. The sample shows about 190,000 clones, roughly four fifths of them seen only once. The specimen was PBMCs. These receptors originate from a woman in her 30s in good health and CMV-seropositive.

Of note for this clone: Distinct nucleotide sequences in the sample also encode this CDR3. The chain joins TRBV28 to TRBJ2-7, with D maybe TRBD1 (6 bases). From germline, CDR1 is MDHEN and CDR2 SYDVKM. The CDR3 loop spans 13 amino acids. V dropped 6 bases and J dropped 1 base, with 10 bases sitting between them. The CDR3 DNA is TGTGCCAGCAGCCTAGGACAGTCCTACGAGCAGTACTTC. Its translation is CASSLGQSYEQYF.

The sample holds one count of this clone. This chain uses TRBV6-5 with TRBJ2-3; TRBD2 matches at 8 bases. The CDR3 runs 14 residues. Germline CDR1 is MNHEY and CDR2 is SVGAGI. Trimming took 7 bases from V and 4 from J; bases not matched to a gene: 7. As DNA, the CDR3 is TGTGCCAGCACCCCAGCGGGAGAGGCAGATACGCAGTATTTT. Its protein is CASTPAGEADTQYF.

The rearrangement links TRBV27 to TRBJ2-5, with D possibly TRBD2 on 6 matching bases. Trimming removed 3 bases from V and 4 bases from J, with 15 bases in between. Germline V CDR1 and CDR2: MNHEY, SMNVEV (reference sequence). CDR3 size: 15 residues. The CDR3 sequence is CASSFSGGSPETQYF. In nucleotides, the CDR3 is TGTGCCAGCAGTTTCTCCGGGGGTTCTCCAGAGACCCAGTACTTC.

The chain joins TRBV10-2 to TRBJ2-2; 9 bases line up with TRBD1. V trimming: 7 bases; J trimming: 6 bases; junction bases outside the gene matches: 6. CDR1 and CDR2 from the germline V gene are WSHSY and SAAADI. The CDR3 length is 14 residues. CDR3 protein: CASTWGQGPGELFF. The CDR3 DNA is TGCGCCAGCACCTGGGGACAGGGACCCGGGGAGCTGTTTTTT.

V is TRBV6-1 and J is TRBJ2-3, with 13 positions matching TRBD2. The CDR3 loop spans 15 amino acids. J was trimmed by 4 bases and V by 8 bases; bases with no gene match: 6. CDR1 is MNHNS and CDR2 is SASEGT in the germline V gene. The CDR3 spells CASLRTSGRSDTQYF. CDR3 sequence (DNA): TGTGCCAGCCTTCGGACTAGCGGGAGATCAGATACGCAGTATTTT.

This chain connects TRBV19 to TRBJ1-5, with 7 bases aligning to TRBD1. This CDR3 comprises 19 residues. CDR1 LNHDA and CDR2 SQIVND come from the germline V gene (reference sequence). V lost 5 bases and J lost 4; bases outside the gene matches: 20. The CDR3 nucleotides read TGTGCCAGTAGTCCAGCTAAGATCGCTTACAGGGGAACGAATCAGCCCCAGCATTTT. Translating it yields CASSPAKIAYRGTNQPQHF.

V is TRBV5-1 and J is TRBJ2-1; 13 bases fit TRBD2. V lost 4 bases to trimming and J lost 3 bases; unmatched junction nucleotides: 7. Germline loops: CDR1 SGHRS, CDR2 YFSETQ. The CDR3 totals 17 residues. The CDR3 reads CASSAGLAGALYNEQFF. In DNA form, the CDR3 reads TGCGCCAGCAGCGCCGGACTAGCGGGAGCCCTCTACAATGAGCAGTTCTTC.

The chain is built from TRBV6-5 and TRBJ2-5; 7 bases match TRBD2. With V trimmed by 4 bases and J by 5 bases, 7 bases remained unmatched. The germline CDR1 and CDR2 sequences are MNHEY and SVGAGI. The CDR3 has 14 residues. This CDR3 reads CASSSAGPAETQYF. CDR3 coding DNA: TGTGCCAGCAGTTCAGCGGGACCCGCGGAGACCCAGTACTTC.

The rearrangement uses TRBV4-1 and TRBJ2-7; D gene uncertain. The CDR3 totals 14 residues. Germline V gives CDR1 MGHRA, CDR2 YSYEKL. V lost 4 bases and J 3 bases, leaving 13 bases between the germline ends. CDR3 protein: CASSPGEPYYEQYF. The CDR3 DNA follows: TGCGCCAGCAGCCCCGGTGAGCCCTACTACGAGCAGTACTTC.

V usage is TRBV7-9 and J usage is TRBJ2-1; 9 nucleotides agree with TRBD2. Trimming at V came to 0 bases and at J to 7 bases, leaving 1 base not matched to a gene. CDR1 and CDR2 from the germline V gene are SEHNR and FQNEAQ (reference sequence). The CDR3 has 14 residues. The DNA for the CDR3 is TGTGCCAGCAGCTTAGCCAGCGGGGGGAATGAGCAGTTCTTC. Its translation is CASSLASGGNEQFF. The full variable domain, its missing parts supplied by reference TRBV7-9 and TRBJ2-1, is DTGVSQNPRHKITKRGQNVTFRCDPISEHNRLYWYRQTLGQGPEFLTYFQNEAQLEKSRLLSDRFSAERPKGSFSTLEIQRTEQGDSAMYLCASSLASGGNEQFFGPGTRLTVL.